The T cell receptor beta chain under discussion was sequenced for a study of shared clonotypes between healthy human individuals (dated by TCRdb to about 2020). Regarding the research as a whole: A couple of women and three men aged 18 to 49 years were included in the cohort. For each donor, three plates each were used for CD4 naive and CD4 memory, two plates were used for CD8 naive, and one plate was used for CD8 memory. To estimate repertoire size and how much clonotype sharing occurs between individuals, the study deeply sequenced the blood TCR repertoires of several healthy adults. Libraries were prepared and TCR repertoires were sequenced by different laboratories using diverse techniques, in order to increase sequencing depth and limit assay-specific biases. Per donor, leukapheresis produced somewhere between about 0.8 and 9 billion PBMCs.

Summary of the overall study and its limitations: Because the study included a small number of donors, the genetic and exposure-history diversity represented was limited. Sampling was limited to blood, and TCR repertoires in tissue likely differ from TCR repertoires in blood. Incomplete sequencing was indicated by rarefaction of sorted-subset datasets, despite the large sequencing depth. Naive subsets generally had larger estimated clonotype richness than memory subsets did. Sharing across four donors was observed for approximately 4.6% of naive CD4, over 3% of naive CD8, 2% to 2.5% of memory CD4, and 0.4% of memory CD8 clonotypes. Higher generation probabilities were observed for clonotypes shared by all four sorted-subset donors than for non-shared clonotypes. Pairwise subsampling indicated that sequencing depth was expected to affect the degree of clonotype sharing among donors.

Using the deep immunoSEQ assay, TCR CDR3 regions were amplified from genomic DNA by multiplex PCR. Extracted genomic DNA from each cell subset was spread evenly across all wells of several immunoSEQ 96-well plates, with each plate serving as a replicate. For sorted subsets, each replicate PCR was loaded with about 0.2 ug genomic DNA, equivalent to approximately 33,000 T cell genomes. Purified libraries were measured with a Qubit 3.0 fluorometer, size-checked on a Bioanalyzer 2100, and measured again with the KAPA Library Quantification kit. Every immunoSEQ 96-well plate was sequenced on a separate single-read 150-cycle Illumina NextSeq 550 flow cell. The study's processing was this. Because the immunoSEQ output included only junctional sequences and no quality scores, the filtering could not be the same as the filtering used for full-length reads. To assign V/J genes and CDR3, sequences were annotated against IMGT germline references using PyIR, a Python wrapper for IgBLAST v1.9. Reads were removed for weak V/J assignments (E-value above 1e-6), missing CDR3, stop codons, out-of-frame junctions, or ambiguous translated residues. A V3J clonotype was defined by an identical inferred V gene, J gene, and CDR3 amino acid sequence. To compute the percentage overlap between repertoires, the number of shared unique clonotypes was divided by the size of the smaller repertoire. Repertoire richness was assessed with RTK rarefaction, the Chao1 estimator, and Recon v2.1 estimates of unobserved clonotypes. OLGA was used to compute generation probabilities for all TCRbeta clonotypes that the gDNA method yielded from several donors. TCRdb's version of the immuneACCESS table is confined to in-frame rearrangements and falls short of the full clone set. An unresolved V gene accounts for under half of the shortfall where checked; the remainder is of unknown origin. D and trimming were read from the DNA, whereas the V and J calls and clone size are those reported in that table. The sample yields millions of clones; approximately 95% were counted once. About 1.1% of the sample is taken by the ten largest.

Points on this clone: The clone's antigen remains unknown. Qualities for individual bases were not recorded, and no much larger clone is one base off.

The germline V gene encodes CDR1 SGHTA and CDR2 FQGNSA. The V end loses 5 bases and the J end loses 2 bases, and a stretch of 22 bases separates them. The CDR3 contains 17 residues, cysteine and phenylalanine counted. The DNA shown is the 51-base CDR3, in frame from base 1. For the CD8 naive samples, CD45RO-negative cells were positively selected for CCR7, yielding a CD45RA+CCR7+ population from which TemRA cells were excluded. Healthy HIV-negative adults with no recently reported acute infections or vaccinations were included as donors. Only Caucasian adults living in Nashville, Tennessee, USA were represented among the donors. Blood was obtained by leukapheresis, after which PBMCs were separated by Ficoll-Histopaque density gradient centrifugation and cryopreserved in liquid nitrogen vapor phase. Analytical flow cytometry was used to check the purity and quantity of each magnetically sorted T cell population. Genomic DNA was isolated from each sorted fraction and quantified by UV absorbance on a Nanodrop 2000c.

The chain employs TRBV7-2 and TRBJ2-7; D gene: possibly TRBD2, on 6 matching bases. Sequencing was done on a sample of naive CD8+ T cells sorted from blood. The cell subset or site label of this sample denotes: CD45RA+CCR7+. The source is a man in his late teens or twenties in good health. CDR3 protein: CASSPNAMGGKTYEQYF. In nucleotides, the sequence is TGTGCCAGCAGCCCCAATGCGATGGGGGGTAAGACCTACGAGCAGTACTTC.